The clone carrying this T cell receptor (beta chain) is a singleton in its sample. The treatment denotes: roughly 19 received Ad26.COV2.S at low or high dose, single or two shots; about 5 received placebo; per-sample allocation not given. Day 63 after the first injection of vaccine or placebo was the sampling time. This sample is part of a study of Ad26.COV2.S vaccination and SARS-CoV-2 variants. The method was immunoSEQ multiplex PCR; TCRdb's version includes in-frame clones alone and lacks a portion of them. The sample shows roughly 350,000 clones, roughly 91% of them seen only once. The CDR3 spans 17 residues. Germline loops: CDR1 SGHVS, CDR2 FQNEAQ. Unmatched junction bases numbered 7, after V lost 0 bases and J lost 3 bases.

The sequencing here drew on peripheral blood, taken in a trial of Ad26.COV2.S vaccine versus placebo. The sequence was obtained from a person between 18 and 65 years old who received the Ad26.COV2.S COVID-19 vaccine or a placebo. The rearrangement links TRBV7-8 to TRBJ2-1, with 8 bases matching TRBD1. The CDR3 DNA reads as TGTGCCAGCAGCTTAGCGGTGGACAGGGAACTCTACAATGAGCAGTTCTTC. Its protein is CASSLAVDRELYNEQFF.